The clone carrying this T cell receptor (beta chain) was counted a few times. A modified ARM-PCR protocol with three rounds of nested PCR amplified TCRbeta. TCRdb itself ran the multiplex PCR reads through MiXCR, one entry per CDR3 protein. The sample has about 75,000 distinct CDR3 sequences, less than 75% seen once. This record belongs to a study of tumor and adjacent non-tumor tissue in lung cancer. Study details: Stage I to III disease affected 10 men and a handful of women aged about 31 to 80. Samples averaged around 4 million productive TCRbeta reads each.

Germline V gene data show CDR1 as MDHEN and CDR2 as SYDVKM. This CDR3 is 16 amino acids long. V was cut by 6 bases and J by 2 bases, with 17 bases left in between. The template was RNA from unsorted bulk tissue. Distant lung tissue was collected more than 3 cm away from the tumor edge. The rearrangement uses TRBV28 and TRBJ1-5, with D possibly TRBD1 on 5 matching bases. The sequencing sample was made of distant non-tumor lung tissue. The receptor's source is a woman between 45 and 65 years old with non-small cell lung cancer. CDR3 in DNA: TGTGCCAGCAGACGAGGGAGGGGTTGGGGCAATCAGCCCCAGCATTTT. Residues: CASRRGRGWGNQPQHF.